The 30 T cell receptor beta chains presented below share a single source sample, sequenced in a study of cytomegalovirus exposure and HLA in healthy donors. The PCR was carried out with 60 Vbeta primers and 13 Jbeta primers. Profiled with immunoSEQ multiplex PCR; TCRdb holds only in-frame clones, not every one. Among some 140,000 clones listed, 73% were seen once. What was sequenced was PBMCs. The receptors here all came from a middle-aged woman in good health and CMV-seronegative.

V and J are TRBV29-1 and TRBJ2-1; unclear D gene. The germline CDR1 and CDR2 sequences are SQVTM and ANQGSEA. The ends were cut back, 0 bases at V and 0 bases at J, with 9 bases in the middle. The CDR3 loop spans 15 amino acids. Here the CDR3 reads CSVEDASSSYNEQFF. As DNA, the CDR3 is TGCAGCGTTGAAGATGCGTCGAGCTCCTACAATGAGCAGTTCTTC.

The rearrangement links TRBV29-1 to TRBJ2-2; TRBD2 aligns across 9 bases. The germline V gene has CDR1 SQVTM and CDR2 ANQGSEA. The junction had 7 bases not matched to a gene; V was cut back by 1 base and J by 7 bases. CDR3 length equals 15 residues. Here the CDR3 DNA reads TGCAGCGTTGAAGCGCGGGGGGGCCTGGTCGGGGAGCTGTTTTTT. It yields the protein CSVEARGGLVGELFF.

This chain links TRBV7-8 with TRBJ1-5; no definite D call. The germline gives CDR1 SGHVS, CDR2 FQNEAQ. The ends were cut back, 2 bases at V and 5 bases at J, with 16 bases in the middle. The CDR3 is made up of 16 amino acids. The CDR3 nucleotides read TGTGCCAGCAGCTTATCGAGTATTTGGAGAGATCAGCCCCAGCATTTT. This sequence encodes CASSLSSIWRDQPQHF.

This rearrangement joins TRBV7-8 to TRBJ1-1; 9 positions match TRBD1. The germline gives CDR1 SGHVS, CDR2 FQNEAQ. This CDR3 has 13 residues. Germline trimming cut 8 bases from V and 3 bases from J; bases unmatched to any gene: 4. The CDR3 is CASGTGWDTEAFF. The CDR3 coding sequence is TGTGCCAGCGGGACAGGGTGGGACACTGAAGCTTTCTTT.

The rearrangement uses TRBV6-1 and TRBJ1-1; D might be TRBD1 (6 bases). The CDR3 consists of 12 residues. The V gene lost 5 bases and the J gene lost 9 bases, with 13 bases spanning the gap. Germline values: CDR1 MNHNS, CDR2 SASEGT. In DNA form, the CDR3 reads TGTGCCAGCAGTCCCGCGGACAGAAAAGCTTTCTTT. It encodes CASSPADRKAFF.

The table lists this clone with a few counts. Different DNA sequences within this sample yield the same CDR3. This chain connects TRBV2 to TRBJ1-1; possibly TRBD1 for D (5 bases). V lost 4 bases, J lost 4 bases, and 13 bases lay in between. This CDR3 is built from 14 residues. The germline V gene has CDR1 SNHLY and CDR2 FYNNEI. The CDR3 sequence is CASSVQGMGTEAFF. Here the CDR3 DNA reads TGTGCCAGCAGTGTGCAGGGAATGGGCACTGAAGCTTTCTTT.

This clone was observed a handful of times. The rearrangement joins TRBV4-1 to TRBJ1-1, with TRBD1 matching 7 bases. V lost 2 bases to trimming and J lost 4 bases; unmatched junction nucleotides: 10. Germline values: CDR1 MGHRA, CDR2 YSYEKL. This CDR3 spans 16 amino acids. The CDR3 nucleotides read TGCGCCAGCAGCCAAACCGTCGTCAGGGGGATCACTGAAGCTTTCTTT. Its translation is CASSQTVVRGITEAFF.

The chain links TRBV25-1 to TRBJ1-1, with D uncertain. This CDR3 has 13 residues. Looked up from germline, CDR1 is MGHDK and CDR2 is SYGVNS. Trimming took off 5 bases at V and 1 base at J, with 8 bases between the two ends. Written as DNA, the CDR3 is TGTGCCAGCAGTTTGGGGAGGAACACTGAAGCTTTCTTT. This gives the protein CASSLGRNTEAFF. Variable domain in full (rest from reference TRBV25-1 and TRBJ1-1): EADIYQTPRYLVIGTGKKITLECSQTMGHDKMYWYQQDPGMELHLIHYSYGVNSTEKGDLSSESTVSRIRTEHFPLTLESARPSHTSQYLCASSLGRNTEAFFGQGTRLTVV.

The gene calls are TRBV29-1 and TRBJ1-6; D is uncertain. CDR1 and CDR2 from the germline V gene are SQVTM and ANQGSEA. V was trimmed by 4 bases and J by 8 bases, leaving 9 bases between them. This CDR3 has 12 amino acids. CDR3 in amino acids: CSVGDRDSPLHF. CDR3 nucleotide sequence: TGCAGCGTTGGAGACCGAGATTCACCCCTCCACTTT.

The chain recombines TRBV5-1 with TRBJ2-5; TRBD2 agrees at 8 bases. Germline loops: CDR1 SGHRS, CDR2 YFSETQ. This CDR3 contains 16 residues. Unmatched junction bases numbered 7, after V lost 1 base and J lost 2 bases. The CDR3 here is CASSLPGGGPQETQYF. The CDR3 bases are TGCGCCAGCAGCTTGCCTGGCGGGGGGCCACAAGAGACCCAGTACTTC.

With respect to this clone: Its ends do not fully match the called genes, so a read error is possible. The chain recombines TRBV27 with TRBJ2-2; D possibly corresponds to TRBD2 (5 bases). The CDR3 is 12 amino acids. In germline, CDR1 is MNHEY, CDR2 SMNVEV (reference sequence). CDR3 nucleotide sequence: TGTGCCACCCGTTGGAGAACCGGGGAGCTGTCTTTT. Protein: CATRWRTGELSF.

The chain has TRBV5-1 and TRBJ1-2; 7 bases line up with TRBD1. V was clipped by 8 bases and J by 8 bases; unmatched bases: 15. Looked up from germline, CDR1 is SGHRS and CDR2 is YFSETQ. The CDR3 has 14 residues. CDR3 DNA sequence: TGCGCCAGTGGAAGGACAGGCGGGAACGGCGGCTACACCTTC. This encodes CASGRTGGNGGYTF.

This chain connects TRBV2 to TRBJ2-6, with D uncertain. The CDR3 has 15 residues. Germline V gene lookup returns CDR1 SNHLY and CDR2 FYNNEI. V was pared by 6 bases and J by 0 bases, with 9 bases between. CDR3 amino acids: CASRFQDSGANVLTF. The CDR3 DNA is TGTGCCAGCAGATTCCAGGACTCTGGGGCCAACGTCCTGACTTTC.

The V and J genes are TRBV5-1 and TRBJ1-2, with a possible D match to TRBD1 (5 bases). Germline-derived CDR1 and CDR2 are SGHRS and YFSETQ. V lost 0 bases and J 6 bases, leaving 15 bases between the germline ends. This CDR3 comprises 15 residues. The CDR3 spells CASSLALTGGDGYTF. The CDR3 coding sequence is TGCGCCAGCAGCTTGGCCCTAACAGGAGGGGATGGCTACACCTTC. Together with reference TRBV5-1 and TRBJ1-2, the CDR3 gives the full variable domain: KAGVTQTPRYLIKTRGQQVTLSCSPISGHRSVSWYQQTPGQGLQFLFEYFSETQRNKGNFPGRFSGRQFSNSRSEMNVSTLELGDSALYLCASSLALTGGDGYTFGSGTRLTVV.

CDR3 residues: CASSSITGTVVEVYF. As DNA, the CDR3 is TGCGCCAGCAGCTCAATTACCGGGACTGTAGTCGAGGTATATTTT. The gene calls are TRBV4-1 and TRBJ1-3, with D possibly being TRBD1 (5 bases). CDR1 and CDR2 (germline): MGHRA, YSYEKL. The CDR3 is made up of 15 amino acids. V lost 5 bases, J lost 14 bases, and 25 bases lay in between.

The chain couples TRBV21-1 to TRBJ1-6; TRBD1 was called by the table and not checked on the DNA. TRBV21-1 is a pseudogene segment. The CDR3 covers 17 residues. CDR3 residues: CASSAFRDRVPHSPLHF. The CDR3 region has the DNA TGTGCCAGCAGCGCATTCCGGGACAGGGTCCCTCATTCACCCCTCCACTTT.

The genes are TRBV29-1 and TRBJ1-2, with no clear D. Trimming took off 6 bases at V and 4 bases at J, with 12 bases between the two ends. The germline V gene encodes CDR1 SQVTM and CDR2 ANQGSEA. The CDR3 consists of 12 residues. The CDR3 loop is CSVVGEGYGYTF. DNA for the CDR3: TGCAGCGTCGTAGGTGAGGGCTATGGCTACACCTTC.

The V and J genes are TRBV6-1 and TRBJ2-3, with 8 bases fitting TRBD2. This CDR3 spans 15 amino acids. V lost 2 bases to trimming and J lost 2 bases; unmatched junction nucleotides: 3. Germline V gene lookup returns CDR1 MNHNS and CDR2 SASEGT. For the CDR3, the DNA is TGTGCCAGCAGTGAAATGCGGGGGGTCACAGATACGCAGTATTTT. Translated: CASSEMRGVTDTQYF.

The chain has TRBV25-1 and TRBJ2-7; D not certain. Trimming cost V 5 bases and J 2 bases, with 10 bases left between them. This CDR3 comprises 13 residues. The germline gives CDR1 MGHDK, CDR2 SYGVNS. The CDR3 sequence: CASSHYSAYEQYF. The CDR3 DNA is TGTGCCAGCAGTCACTACTCGGCCTACGAGCAGTACTTC.

This rearrangement joins TRBV19 to TRBJ2-1; a possible D gene is TRBD1 (5 bases). Germline V gives CDR1 LNHDA, CDR2 SQIVND (reference sequence). The CDR3 extends over 18 amino acids. V was pared by 3 bases and J by 0 bases, with 18 bases between. CDR3 coding DNA: TGTGCCAGTAGTATCTACCTGGGGCGGCGGCGCTCCTACAATGAGCAGTTCTTC. Its translation is CASSIYLGRRRSYNEQFF.

This clone has more than one count but fewer than ten. V gene TRBV5-6 combines with J gene TRBJ1-1; 8 nucleotides line up with TRBD1. V was pared by 4 bases and J by 3 bases, with 11 bases of the junction left unmatched. Germline V gene data show CDR1 as SGHDT and CDR2 as YYEEEE. The CDR3 is 16 amino acids. The CDR3 loop is CASSTTGQGRDTEAFF. The CDR3 region has the DNA TGTGCCAGCAGCACAACAGGACAGGGACGGGACACTGAAGCTTTCTTT. Full variable domain (rest looked up from reference TRBV5-6 and TRBJ1-1): DAGVTQSPTHLIKTRGQQVTLRCSPKSGHDTVSWYQQALGQGPQFIFQYYEEEERQRGNFPDRFSGHQFPNYSSELNVNALLLGDSALYLCASSTTGQGRDTEAFFGQGTRLTVV.

This chain joins TRBV5-5 and TRBJ1-1; 9 bases agree with TRBD1. The CDR3 has 17 amino acids. With 1 base clipped from V and 0 bases from J, the junction kept 7 bases outside the gene matches. Germline V CDR1 and CDR2: SGHKS, YYEKEE (reference sequence). The CDR3 DNA follows: TGTGCCAGCAGCTTGCGGACAGGGGATCTCATGAACACTGAAGCTTTCTTT. This gives the protein CASSLRTGDLMNTEAFF.

J is TRBJ1-4 and V is TRBV18, with 7 bases matching TRBD1. The CDR3 extends over 15 amino acids. The V and J ends lost 2 bases and 3 bases, in that order; junction bases with no gene match: 3. Germline V gene sequence: CDR1 KGHSH, CDR2 LQKENI. CDR3 loop: CASSPKGAPNEKLFF. The CDR3 nucleotides are TGTGCCAGCTCACCAAAGGGGGCACCTAATGAAAAACTGTTTTTT.

Notes on this clone: A read error may account for a junction end that differs from germline. The rearrangement links TRBV6-1 to TRBJ1-3, with D tentatively TRBD1 (6 bases). The CDR3 sequence is 16 residues long. Germline V lookup: CDR1 MNHNS, CDR2 SASEGT. The CDR3, as DNA: TGTGCCAGCAGAGAAGCGGACAGTCGGTCTGGAAACACCATATATTTT. Its translation is CASREADSRSGNTIYF.

The gene calls are TRBV11-2 and TRBJ2-7; 10 bases agree with TRBD1. The CDR3 runs to 16 residues. The V segment lost 2 bases and the J segment 5 bases; nucleotides outside the gene matches: 9. Germline CDR1 is SGHAT and CDR2 is FQNNGV. CDR3 region: CASSLSLPGQGHEQYV. CDR3 nucleotides: TGTGCCAGCAGCTTATCCCTGCCGGGACAGGGGCACGAGCAGTACGTC.

The chain has TRBV6-1 and TRBJ2-5; TRBD2 matches 7 bases. Germline V lookup: CDR1 MNHNS, CDR2 SASEGT. This CDR3 spans 12 amino acids. Trimming cost V 8 bases and J 5 bases; bases outside gene matches: 5. The CDR3 DNA reads TGTGCCAGCGGGGAGGGAGGCGAGACCCAGTACTTC. Its translation: CASGEGGETQYF.

Only a few counts were recorded for this clone. The V call is TRBV4-2, the J call TRBJ1-2, with 12 bases aligning to TRBD1. Unmatched junction bases numbered 7, after V lost 0 bases and J lost 2 bases. This CDR3 is built from 18 residues. Germline-derived CDR1 and CDR2 are LGHNA and YNFKEQ. CDR3 sequence (DNA): TGTGCCAGCAGCCAAGATCTCGGGACAGGGGGCTGGAACTATGGCTACACCTTC. Amino acid sequence: CASSQDLGTGGWNYGYTF.

The genes are TRBV7-2 and TRBJ1-2, with a tentative D call TRBD1 (6 bases). The CDR3 contains 17 residues. V was shortened by 4 bases and J by 8 bases, with 26 bases between the two germline ends. CDR1 is SGHTA, CDR2 FQGNSA, per germline. CDR3: CASSSTLASDSSGGYTF. The CDR3 DNA follows: TGTGCCAGCAGCTCGACCCTCGCTTCGGACAGCTCGGGGGGCTACACCTTC. Full variable domain (outside the CDR3, taken from reference TRBV7-2 and TRBJ1-2): GAGVSQSPSNKVTEKGKDVELRCDPISGHTALYWYRQSLGQGLEFLIYFQGNSAPDKSGLPSDRFSAERTGGSVSTLTIQRTQQEDSAVYLCASSSTLASDSSGGYTFGSGTRLTVV.

The chain employs TRBV11-1 and TRBJ1-2; unclear D gene. The V gene lost 3 bases and the J gene lost 2 bases, with 16 bases spanning the gap. This CDR3 region has 16 residues. Germline V lookup: CDR1 SGHAT, CDR2 FQDESV (reference sequence). CDR3 residues: CASSFGGSDGNYGYTF. Written as DNA, the CDR3 is TGTGCCAGCAGCTTCGGAGGGTCCGATGGCAACTATGGCTACACCTTC.

The gene calls are TRBV7-9 and TRBJ2-1; maybe TRBD2 (6 bases). Per germline, CDR1 SEHNR and CDR2 FQNEAQ (reference sequence). CDR3 length equals 14 residues. V was trimmed by 4 bases and J by 9 bases, leaving 16 bases between them. The CDR3 coding sequence is TGTGCCAGCAGCTCCCCCGGGACTTGGGGTGAGCAGTTCTTC. Protein sequence: CASSSPGTWGEQFF. The whole variable domain, remainder taken from reference TRBV7-9 and TRBJ2-1, is DTGVSQNPRHKITKRGQNVTFRCDPISEHNRLYWYRQTLGQGPEFLTYFQNEAQLEKSRLLSDRFSAERPKGSFSTLEIQRTEQGDSAMYLCASSSPGTWGEQFFGPGTRLTVL.